Shown below are 28 T cell receptor beta chains from a single sample sequenced in a study of vaccination and CD4 T cells after COVID-19. With the Oncomine TCR Beta short-read assay, DNA from cultured CD4+ T cells was sequenced. TCRdb reprocessed the PCR reads with MiXCR, giving one entry per CDR3 protein. Here the sample spans nearly 15,000 distinct CDR3 sequences, roughly 50% being singletons. Treatment of the sample: roughly 10-day PBMC culture with coronavirus spike peptide pools or control peptides (ViraFEST assay). These receptors have no known antigen. The sample taken for sequencing was CD4+ T cells from blood, cultured in vitro. The receptors derive from a human donor who had recovered from COVID-19.

This chain connects TRBV20-1 to TRBJ2-5; TRBD2 matches 11 bases. The CDR3 is 16 amino acids. Germline CDR1 reads DFQATT; CDR2 reads SNEGSKA (reference sequence). V gave up 5 bases and J gave up 0 bases; unmatched junction bases: 8. CDR3 nucleotides: TGCAGTGCTGGACGTAGGACTAGCGGGTACCAAGAGACCCAGTACTTC. Encoded protein: CSAGRRTSGYQETQYF.

The chain couples TRBV11-1 to TRBJ1-2; TRBD1 is a possible D gene (5 bases). The CDR3 contains 14 residues. Germline assignment: CDR1 SGHAT and CDR2 FQDESV (reference sequence). The germline V and J ends were trimmed by 5 bases and 4 bases, with 14 bases remaining between them. This CDR3 reads CASSPRAPSYGYTF. The DNA for the CDR3 is TGTGCCAGCAGCCCCAGGGCCCCCTCCTATGGCTACACCTTC.

The J gene is TRBJ1-1, the V gene TRBV18; D may be TRBD1 (5 bases). V gave up 6 bases and J gave up 1 base, with 12 bases separating them. Germline CDR1 is KGHSH and CDR2 is LQKENI. The CDR3 is made up of 14 amino acids. CDR3 sequence (DNA): TGTGCCAGCTCCTGGGGGGATCGGAACACTGAAGCTTTCTTT. This translates into CASSWGDRNTEAFF.

The chain combines TRBV20-1 with TRBJ2-2; 11 positions agree with TRBD2. This CDR3 contains 15 residues. J gave up 1 base and V 5 bases, and 3 bases lay outside the gene matches. Germline values: CDR1 DFQATT, CDR2 SNEGSKA (reference sequence). This CDR3 is CSAPSGRMNTGELFF. For the CDR3, the DNA is TGCAGTGCTCCTAGCGGGAGGATGAACACCGGGGAGCTGTTTTTT.

This sequence joins TRBV20-1 and TRBJ2-5, with TRBD1 identical over 8 bases. Germline CDR1 is DFQATT and CDR2 is SNEGSKA (reference sequence). The CDR3 consists of 14 residues. The V segment lost 5 bases and the J segment 3 bases; nucleotides outside the gene matches: 8. Here the CDR3 DNA reads TGCAGTGCTCTCGGACAGGGAAGGAAAGAGACCCAGTACTTC. Its translation: CSALGQGRKETQYF.

V gene TRBV2 combines with J gene TRBJ2-3; D is tentatively TRBD1 or TRBD2 (5 bases each). Between the trimmed V and J ends, which lost 6 bases and 0 bases, there was a span of 10 bases. This CDR3 region has 14 residues. Per the germline V gene, CDR1 is SNHLY and CDR2 is FYNNEI. The CDR3 nucleotides read TGTGCCAGCAGCCGGGACGGGAGCACAGATACGCAGTATTTT. Amino acids: CASSRDGSTDTQYF.

The chain combines TRBV27 with TRBJ2-7, with 7 bases lining up with TRBD1. Germline V gives CDR1 MNHEY, CDR2 SMNVEV (reference sequence). The ends lost 5 bases at V and 3 bases at J; junction bases unmatched: 7. The CDR3 is 14 residues long. CDR3 coding DNA: TGTGCCAGCAGTCCTCGACAGGGAATCTACGAGCAGTACTTC. The encoded protein is CASSPRQGIYEQYF.

The chain links TRBV20-1 to TRBJ1-2; 10 nucleotides agree with TRBD1. V was pared by 2 bases and J by 4 bases, with 7 bases of the junction left unmatched. Per germline, CDR1 DFQATT and CDR2 SNEGSKA (reference sequence). The CDR3 extends over 15 amino acids. Here the CDR3 DNA reads TGCAGTGCTAGATTGACAGGGGGCTGGGGCTATGGCTACACCTTC. It is translated as CSARLTGGWGYGYTF.

A few counts support this clonotype. The chain carries TRBV6-1 and TRBJ1-6, with D possibly being TRBD1 (5 bases). The V gene lost 3 bases and the J gene lost 10 bases, with 13 bases spanning the gap. CDR1 MNHNS and CDR2 SASEGT come from the germline V gene. The CDR3 totals 14 residues. This CDR3 is CASSDPGLASPLHF. In nucleotides, the CDR3 is TGTGCCAGCAGTGACCCGGGACTTGCGTCACCCCTCCACTTT.

The chain has TRBV9 and TRBJ2-3; D gene uncertain. Trimming removed 4 bases from V and 7 bases from J, with 10 bases in between. The CDR3 consists of 12 residues. The germline V gene encodes CDR1 SGDLS and CDR2 YYNGEE. The CDR3: CASSPGLNTQYF. DNA for the CDR3: TGTGCCAGCAGCCCCGGGCTCAATACGCAGTATTTT.

The chain carries TRBV12-3 or TRBV12-4 and TRBJ2-2; 8 bases are shared with TRBD2. V was clipped by 4 bases and J by 8 bases; unmatched bases: 9. The CDR3 is 15 amino acids. This chain's CDR3 is CASSYAGGIPGELFF. DNA of the CDR3: TGTGCCAGCAGTTATGCGGGAGGAATACCAGGGGAGCTGTTTTTT.

This rearrangement joins TRBV2 to TRBJ2-3; 7 positions agree with TRBD1. Germline V gene sequence: CDR1 SNHLY, CDR2 FYNNEI. The V segment lost 5 bases and the J segment 1 base; nucleotides outside the gene matches: 3. This CDR3 has 14 amino acids. This CDR3 reads CASSSGTGTDTQYF. The CDR3 DNA follows: TGTGCCAGCAGTTCCGGGACAGGCACAGATACGCAGTATTTT.

This sequence joins TRBV2 and TRBJ2-1; D not resolved. From germline, CDR1 is SNHLY and CDR2 FYNNEI. The CDR3 has 13 amino acids. V shed 6 bases and J shed 10 bases, with 16 bases lying between them. CDR3 bases: TGTGCCAGCAGCCCGACTCCTGCAAACGAGCAGTTCTTC. This translates into CASSPTPANEQFF.

The CDR3: CASSLGDRGNTIYF. In nucleotides, the CDR3 is TGTGCCAGCAGCTTAGGGGACAGGGGAAACACCATATATTTT. This sequence joins TRBV7-9 and TRBJ1-3, with 8 nucleotides matching TRBD1. Trimming took 1 base from V and 4 from J; bases not matched to a gene: 0. The CDR3 length is 14 residues. Germline V CDR1 and CDR2: SEHNR, FQNEAQ (reference sequence).

J is TRBJ2-5 and V is TRBV5-1; tentatively, D is TRBD2 (5 bases). The CDR3 has 14 residues. V dropped 5 bases and J dropped 7 bases, with 18 bases sitting between them. CDR1 is SGHRS, CDR2 YFSETQ, per germline. The CDR3 spells CASREGLAFGTQYF. In nucleotides, the CDR3 is TGCGCCAGCAGAGAGGGATTGGCGTTCGGGACCCAGTACTTC. Supplemented by reference TRBV5-1 and TRBJ2-5, the full variable domain reads KAGVTQTPRYLIKTRGQQVTLSCSPISGHRSVSWYQQTPGQGLQFLFEYFSETQRNKGNFPGRFSGRQFSNSRSEMNVSTLELGDSALYLCASREGLAFGTQYFGPGTRLLVL.

As DNA, the CDR3 is TGTGCCAGCTCACCACCGGGGGAAGCCACCCTGGGAGCTTTCTTT. Its translation is CASSPPGEATLGAFF. The chain uses TRBV18 and TRBJ1-1, with D possibly TRBD1 on 5 matching bases. V lost 0 bases and J 10 bases, leaving 18 bases between the germline ends. Germline lookup yields CDR1 KGHSH and CDR2 LQKENI. The CDR3 runs 15 residues.

This clonotype was counted a few times. The chain uses TRBV7-2 and TRBJ1-5; D not certain. CDR1 and CDR2 (germline): SGHTA, FQGNSA. The CDR3 is made up of 13 amino acids. V dropped 3 bases and J dropped 5 bases, with 8 bases sitting between them. The CDR3 DNA reads TGTGCCAGCAGCTTTTCGTTGGATCAGCCCCAGCATTTT. Its protein product is CASSFSLDQPQHF.

V is TRBV19 and J is TRBJ1-2; 9 nucleotides line up with TRBD1. Germline values: CDR1 LNHDA, CDR2 SQIVND (reference sequence). The CDR3 has 15 amino acids. After removal of 5 bases from V and 0 bases from J, the junction contained 4 bases not matched to a gene. The CDR3 loop reads CASSVQGAANYGYTF. For the CDR3, the DNA is TGTGCCAGTAGTGTACAGGGGGCGGCTAACTATGGCTACACCTTC.

The chain is built from TRBV10-2 and TRBJ2-2; D gene uncertain. The V gene lost 7 bases and the J gene lost 0 bases, with 12 bases spanning the gap. The CDR3 totals 15 residues. CDR1 WSHSY and CDR2 SAAADI come from the germline V gene. CDR3 nucleotides: TGCGCCAGCAAACGGTGGGGTGCGAACACCGGGGAGCTGTTTTTT. Residues: CASKRWGANTGELFF.

The chain has TRBV21-1 and TRBJ2-3; the D call of TRBD2 is as the table states it, not checked on the DNA. TRBV21-1 is designated a pseudogene. This CDR3 spans 16 amino acids. CDR3 DNA: TGTGCCAGCAGCAAATCGGGCCTAGAAGGCACAGATACGCAGTATTTT. Translation: CASSKSGLEGTDTQYF.

This chain joins TRBV12-5 and TRBJ2-7; D call uncertain. Trimming cost V 5 bases and J 4 bases, with 3 bases left between them. Germline assignment: CDR1 LGHNT and CDR2 FRNRAP. The CDR3 extends over 10 amino acids. The CDR3 loop reads CASGVYEQYF. CDR3 coding DNA: TGTGCTAGTGGTGTGTACGAGCAGTACTTC.

This chain joins TRBV20-1 and TRBJ2-1; 8 bases align to TRBD2. Germline CDR1 is DFQATT and CDR2 is SNEGSKA (reference sequence). The CDR3 length is 13 residues. CDR3 in amino acids: CSSPRTSFNEQFF. DNA of the CDR3: TGCAGCAGTCCCCGGACTAGCTTCAATGAGCAGTTCTTC.

J is TRBJ2-1 and V is TRBV14, with 10 bases identical to TRBD2. Trimming at V came to 3 bases and at J to 3 bases, leaving 17 bases not matched to a gene. Germline CDR1 is SGHDN and CDR2 is FVKESK. This CDR3 region has 20 residues. The CDR3 DNA reads as TGTGCCAGCAGCCAGGGGCTCCAGCGGGAGGGGGCCCTGAACTACAATGAGCAGTTCTTC. As protein: CASSQGLQREGALNYNEQFF.

The chain recombines TRBV7-6 with TRBJ2-7; TRBD2 agrees at 9 bases. Germline CDR1 is SGHVS and CDR2 is FNYEAQ. V was pared by 1 base and J by 3 bases, with 7 bases of the junction left unmatched. This CDR3 region has 16 residues. CDR3 protein: CASSLGSSGDYYEQYF. CDR3 sequence (DNA): TGTGCCAGCAGCTTAGGGTCTAGCGGGGATTACTACGAGCAGTACTTC.

The rearrangement joins TRBV5-1 to TRBJ2-1; D gene ambiguous. Trimming shortened V by 0 bases and J by 3 bases, and 4 bases separated the two germline ends. The germline V gene encodes CDR1 SGHRS and CDR2 YFSETQ. The CDR3 is 13 residues long. The CDR3 region has the DNA TGCGCCAGCAGCTTGGACAACTACAATGAGCAGTTCTTC. It codes for CASSLDNYNEQFF.

V and J are TRBV5-1 and TRBJ1-2, with D tentatively TRBD1 (6 bases). The germline CDR1 and CDR2 sequences are SGHRS and YFSETQ. The CDR3 runs 14 residues. Trimming removed 4 bases from V and 2 bases from J, with 12 bases in between. This CDR3 reads CASSPAGQNYGYTF. The DNA of the CDR3 is TGCGCCAGCAGCCCAGCTGGACAGAACTATGGCTACACCTTC.

The rearrangement links TRBV21-1 to TRBJ2-2; the table's D gene call, TRBD1, was not cross checked with the DNA. TRBV21-1 is recorded as a pseudogene. This CDR3 is built from 18 residues. The CDR3 DNA sequence: TGTGCCAGCAGCAAAGAGGGTTCTTCAGGGGAGGACCCCGGGGAGCTGTTTTTT. This translates into CASSKEGSSGEDPGELFF.

This clonotype was observed a few times. This chain uses TRBV20-1 with TRBJ2-3; 8 bases map to TRBD1. This CDR3 spans 14 amino acids. Trimming cost V 4 bases and J 3 bases; bases outside gene matches: 6. Germline values: CDR1 DFQATT, CDR2 SNEGSKA (reference sequence). The CDR3 sequence: CSANTGQGTDTQYF. DNA of the CDR3: TGCAGTGCTAACACCGGACAGGGAACAGATACGCAGTATTTT.